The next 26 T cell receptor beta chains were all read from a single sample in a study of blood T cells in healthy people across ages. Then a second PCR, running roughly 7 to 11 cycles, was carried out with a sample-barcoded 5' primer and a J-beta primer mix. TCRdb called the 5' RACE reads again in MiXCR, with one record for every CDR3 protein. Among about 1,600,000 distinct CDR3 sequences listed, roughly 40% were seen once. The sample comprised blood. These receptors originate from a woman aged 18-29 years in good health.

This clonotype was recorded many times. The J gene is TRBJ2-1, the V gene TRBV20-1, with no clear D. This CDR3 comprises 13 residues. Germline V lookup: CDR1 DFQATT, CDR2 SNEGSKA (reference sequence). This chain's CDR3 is CSAPGSSYNEQFF. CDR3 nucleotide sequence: TGCAGCGCCCCTGGGTCTTCCTACAATGAGCAGTTCTTC.

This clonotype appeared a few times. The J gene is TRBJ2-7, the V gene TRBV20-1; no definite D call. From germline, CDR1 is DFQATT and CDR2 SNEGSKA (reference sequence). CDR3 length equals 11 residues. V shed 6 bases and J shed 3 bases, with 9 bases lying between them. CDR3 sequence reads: CSAWEHYEQYF. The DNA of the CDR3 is TGCAGTGCCTGGGAACACTACGAGCAGTACTTC.

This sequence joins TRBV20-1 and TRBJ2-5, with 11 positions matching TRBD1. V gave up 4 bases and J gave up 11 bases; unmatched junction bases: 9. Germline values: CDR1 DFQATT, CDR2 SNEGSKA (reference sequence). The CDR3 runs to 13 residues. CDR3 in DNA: TGCAGTGCTACAGGACAGGGGGCTGGTGAGCAGTACTTC. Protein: CSATGQGAGEQYF.

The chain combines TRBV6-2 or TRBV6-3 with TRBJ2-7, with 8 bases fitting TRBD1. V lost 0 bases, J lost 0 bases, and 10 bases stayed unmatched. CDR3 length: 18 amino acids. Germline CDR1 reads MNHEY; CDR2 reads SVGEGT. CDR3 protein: CASSYSWFRRGPSYEQYF. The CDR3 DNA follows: TGTGCCAGCAGTTACTCGTGGTTTCGCAGGGGGCCCTCCTACGAGCAGTACTTC.

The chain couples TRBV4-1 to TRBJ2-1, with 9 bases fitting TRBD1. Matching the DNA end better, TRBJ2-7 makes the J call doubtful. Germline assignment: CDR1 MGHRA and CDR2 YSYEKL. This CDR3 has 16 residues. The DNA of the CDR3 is TGCGCCAGCAGCCAAGATCTGGGACAGGGATACAATGAGCAGTACTTC. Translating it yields CASSQDLGQGYNEQYF.

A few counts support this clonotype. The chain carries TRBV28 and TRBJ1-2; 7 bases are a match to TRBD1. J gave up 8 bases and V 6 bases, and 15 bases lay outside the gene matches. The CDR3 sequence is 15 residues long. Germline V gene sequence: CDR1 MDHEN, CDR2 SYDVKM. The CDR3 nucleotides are TGTGCCAGCAGAATTGGGACAGTGGGAGTACAGGGCTACACCTTC. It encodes CASRIGTVGVQGYTF.

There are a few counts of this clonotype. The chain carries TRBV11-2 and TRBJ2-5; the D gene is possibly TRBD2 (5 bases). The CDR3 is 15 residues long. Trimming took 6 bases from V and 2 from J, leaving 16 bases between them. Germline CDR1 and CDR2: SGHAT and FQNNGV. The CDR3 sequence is CASRSTGNLQETQYF. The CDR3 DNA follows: TGTGCCAGCAGATCCACCGGGAATCTTCAAGAGACCCAGTACTTC. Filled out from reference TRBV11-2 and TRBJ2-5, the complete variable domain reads EAGVAQSPRYKIIEKRQSVAFWCNPISGHATLYWYQQILGQGPKLLIQFQNNGVVDDSQLPKDRFSAERLKGVDSTLKIQPAKLEDSAVYLCASRSTGNLQETQYFGPGTRLLVL.

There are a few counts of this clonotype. The CDR3 coding sequence is TGCAGCGTTGAAGGTCAGGGTTCAGATACGCAGTATTTT. Protein sequence: CSVEGQGSDTQYF. V usage is TRBV29-1 and J usage is TRBJ2-3; weak D call: TRBD1 (5 bases). This CDR3 region has 13 residues. V shed 1 base and J shed 4 bases, with 9 bases lying between them. The V gene's germline CDR1 is SQVTM and CDR2 ANQGSEA.

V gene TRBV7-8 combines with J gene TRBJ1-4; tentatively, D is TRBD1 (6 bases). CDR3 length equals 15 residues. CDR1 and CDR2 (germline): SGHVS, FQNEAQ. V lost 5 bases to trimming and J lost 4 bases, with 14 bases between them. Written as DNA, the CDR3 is TGTGCCAGCAGCACGACGACAGGCCATAATGAAAAACTGTTTTTT. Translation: CASSTTTGHNEKLFF. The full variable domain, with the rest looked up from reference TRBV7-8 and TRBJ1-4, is GAGVSQSPRYKVAKRGQDVALRCDPISGHVSLFWYQQALGQGPEFLTYFQNEAQLDKSGLPSDRFFAERPEGSVSTLKIQRTQQEDSAVYLCASSTTTGHNEKLFFGSGTQLSVL.

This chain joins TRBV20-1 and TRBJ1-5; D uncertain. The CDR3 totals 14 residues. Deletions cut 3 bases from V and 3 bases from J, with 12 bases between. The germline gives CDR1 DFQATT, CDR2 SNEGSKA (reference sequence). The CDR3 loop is CSASPLGFNQPQHF. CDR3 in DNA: TGCAGTGCTAGCCCCCTCGGGTTCAATCAGCCCCAGCATTTT.

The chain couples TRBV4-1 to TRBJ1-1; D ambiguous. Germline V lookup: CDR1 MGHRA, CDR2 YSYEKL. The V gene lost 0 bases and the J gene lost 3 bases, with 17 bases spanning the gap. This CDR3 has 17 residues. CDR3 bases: TGCGCCAGCAGCCAAGAGAGAGGGCCCCTGGGTGACACTGAAGCTTTCTTT. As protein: CASSQERGPLGDTEAFF.

Here the CDR3 reads CASKSTSGAYNEQYF. In DNA form, the CDR3 reads TGTGCCAGCAAGTCGACTAGCGGGGCCTACAATGAGCAGTACTTC. This chain connects TRBV6-2 or TRBV6-3 to TRBJ2-7; 11 bases align to TRBD2. The V gene's germline CDR1 is MNHEY and CDR2 SVGEGT. The CDR3 sequence is 15 residues long. J lost 7 bases, V lost 7 bases, and 12 bases had no gene match.

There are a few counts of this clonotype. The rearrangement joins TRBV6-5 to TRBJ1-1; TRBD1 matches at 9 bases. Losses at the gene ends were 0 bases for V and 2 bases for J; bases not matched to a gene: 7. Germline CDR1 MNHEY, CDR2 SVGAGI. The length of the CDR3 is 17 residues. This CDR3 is CASSYSGQGGLNTEAFF. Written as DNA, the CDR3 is TGTGCCAGCAGTTACTCGGGACAGGGAGGATTAAACACTGAAGCTTTCTTT.

The CDR3 region has the DNA TGTGCCAGCAGCCCGGGCAGGGGCGCAAATGAAAAACTGTTTTTT. Amino acid sequence: CASSPGRGANEKLFF. V usage is TRBV7-9 and J usage is TRBJ1-4, with D perhaps matching TRBD1 (6 bases). Deletions cut 5 bases from V and 5 bases from J, with 15 bases between. Germline CDR1 is SEHNR and CDR2 is FQNEAQ (reference sequence). This CDR3 spans 15 amino acids.

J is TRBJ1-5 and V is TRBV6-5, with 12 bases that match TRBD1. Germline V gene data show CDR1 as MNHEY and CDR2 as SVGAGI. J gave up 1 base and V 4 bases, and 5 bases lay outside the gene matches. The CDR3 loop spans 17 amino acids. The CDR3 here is CASSSGTGGVSNQPQHF. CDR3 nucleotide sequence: TGTGCCAGCAGTTCCGGGACAGGGGGCGTAAGCAATCAGCCCCAGCATTTT.

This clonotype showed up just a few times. The CDR3, as DNA: TGTGCCAGCAGTGAAGTACATGCTAGCGGAGATACCCGAGAGACCCAGTACTTC. Translation: CASSEVHASGDTRETQYF. The chain has TRBV2 and TRBJ2-5; 7 bases match TRBD2. Germline V gene sequence: CDR1 SNHLY, CDR2 FYNNEI. CDR3 size: 18 residues. Losses at the gene ends were 1 base for V and 4 bases for J; bases not matched to a gene: 15.

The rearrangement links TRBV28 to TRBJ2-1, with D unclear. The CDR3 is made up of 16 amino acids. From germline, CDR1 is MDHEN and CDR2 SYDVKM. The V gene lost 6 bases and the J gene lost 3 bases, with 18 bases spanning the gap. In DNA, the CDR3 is TGTGCCAGCAGCCCGATTCGGGTGGGCCTCTACAATGAGCAGTTCTTC. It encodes CASSPIRVGLYNEQFF.

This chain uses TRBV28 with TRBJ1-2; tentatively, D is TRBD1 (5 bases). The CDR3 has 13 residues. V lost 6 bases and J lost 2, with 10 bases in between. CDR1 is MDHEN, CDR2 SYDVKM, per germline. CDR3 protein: CASRPGTNYGYTF. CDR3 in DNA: TGTGCCAGCAGGCCCGGGACGAACTATGGCTACACCTTC.

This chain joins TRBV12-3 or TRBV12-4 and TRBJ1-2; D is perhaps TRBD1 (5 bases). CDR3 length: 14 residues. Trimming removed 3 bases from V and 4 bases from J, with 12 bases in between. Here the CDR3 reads CASSLAGSSYGYTF. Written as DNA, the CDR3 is TGTGCCAGCAGTTTGGCAGGGTCCAGCTATGGCTACACCTTC.

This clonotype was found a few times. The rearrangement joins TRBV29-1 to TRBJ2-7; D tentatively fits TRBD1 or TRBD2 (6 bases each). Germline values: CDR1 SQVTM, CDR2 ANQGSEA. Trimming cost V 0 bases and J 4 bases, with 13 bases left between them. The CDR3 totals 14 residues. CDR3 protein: CSVEEQTGRYEQYF. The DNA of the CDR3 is TGCAGCGTTGAAGAGCAAACAGGGAGGTACGAGCAGTACTTC.

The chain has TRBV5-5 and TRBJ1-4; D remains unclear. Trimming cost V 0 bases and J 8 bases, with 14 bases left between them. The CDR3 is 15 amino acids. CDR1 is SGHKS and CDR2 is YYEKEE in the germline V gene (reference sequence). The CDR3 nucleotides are TGTGCCAGCAGCTTGGACCGTTTCTCAGCCGAAAAACTGTTTTTT. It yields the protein CASSLDRFSAEKLFF. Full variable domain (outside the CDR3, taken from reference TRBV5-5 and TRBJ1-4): DAGVTQSPTHLIKTRGQQVTLRCSPISGHKSVSWYQQVLGQGPQFIFQYYEKEERGRGNFPDRFSARQFPNYSSELNVNALLLGDSALYLCASSLDRFSAEKLFFGSGTQLSVL.

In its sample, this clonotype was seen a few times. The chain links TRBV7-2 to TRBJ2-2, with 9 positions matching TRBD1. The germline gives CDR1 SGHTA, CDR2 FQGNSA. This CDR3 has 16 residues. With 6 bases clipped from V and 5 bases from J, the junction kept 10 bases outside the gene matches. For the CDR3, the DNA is TGTGCCAGCAGACCAGGACAGGGGAGTTATACCGGGGAGCTGTTTTTT. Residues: CASRPGQGSYTGELFF.

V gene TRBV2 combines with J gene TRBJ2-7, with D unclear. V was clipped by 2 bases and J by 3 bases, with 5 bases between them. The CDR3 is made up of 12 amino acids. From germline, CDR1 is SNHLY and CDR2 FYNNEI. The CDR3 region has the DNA TGTGCCAGCAGTGAAACCAGCTACGAGCAGTACTTC. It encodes CASSETSYEQYF.

In DNA form, the CDR3 reads TGTGCCAGCAGTTACTCCAGGACTAGCGGGAGGAAAGGTAACGAGCAGTACTTC. Protein sequence: CASSYSRTSGRKGNEQYF. The V call is TRBV6-5, the J call TRBJ2-7; 14 positions match TRBD2. Germline V CDR1 and CDR2: MNHEY, SVGAGI. The CDR3 is 18 amino acids. Trimming at V came to 0 bases and at J to 5 bases, leaving 9 bases not matched to a gene.

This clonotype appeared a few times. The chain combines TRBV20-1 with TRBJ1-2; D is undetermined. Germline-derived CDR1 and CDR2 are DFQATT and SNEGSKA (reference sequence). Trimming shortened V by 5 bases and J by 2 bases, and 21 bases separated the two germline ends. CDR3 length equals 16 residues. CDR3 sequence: CSAPFLTPTENYGYTF. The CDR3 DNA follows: TGCAGTGCTCCCTTTCTGACACCGACTGAAAACTATGGCTACACCTTC.

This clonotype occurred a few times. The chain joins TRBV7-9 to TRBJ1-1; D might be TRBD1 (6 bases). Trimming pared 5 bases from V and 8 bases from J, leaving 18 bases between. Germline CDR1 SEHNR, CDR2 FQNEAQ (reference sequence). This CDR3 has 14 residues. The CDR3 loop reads CASSRTEGMTEAFF. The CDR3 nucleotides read TGTGCCAGCAGCCGGACAGAAGGCATGACCGAAGCTTTCTTT.